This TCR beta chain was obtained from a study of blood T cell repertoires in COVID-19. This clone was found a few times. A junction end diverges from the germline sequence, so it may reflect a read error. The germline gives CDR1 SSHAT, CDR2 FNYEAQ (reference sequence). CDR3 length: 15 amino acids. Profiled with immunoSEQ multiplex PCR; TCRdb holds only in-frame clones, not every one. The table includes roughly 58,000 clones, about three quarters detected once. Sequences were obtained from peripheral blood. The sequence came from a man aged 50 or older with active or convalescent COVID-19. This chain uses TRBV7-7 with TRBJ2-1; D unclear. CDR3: CASSLSELAHNEQFF. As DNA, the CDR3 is TGTGCTAGCAGCTTATCCGAATTGGCCCACAATGAGCAGTTCTTC. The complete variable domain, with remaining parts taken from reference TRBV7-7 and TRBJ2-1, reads GAGVSQSPRYKVTKRGQDVTLRCDPISSHATLYWYQQALGQGPEFLTYFNYEAQPDKSGLPSDRFSAERPEGSISTLTIQRTEQRDSAMYRCASSLSELAHNEQFFGPGTRLTVL.